This entry describes one T cell receptor (beta chain). The sample comes from a study of cytomegalovirus exposure and HLA in healthy donors. The V gene's germline CDR1 is SGHRS and CDR2 YFSETQ. The CDR3 is made up of 19 amino acids. J lost 3 bases, V lost 0 bases, and 12 bases had no gene match. PCR used 60 Vbeta primers and 13 Jbeta primers. Profiled with immunoSEQ multiplex PCR; TCRdb holds only in-frame clones, not every one. The sample lists some 150,000 clones; around nine tenths were seen once. The V call is TRBV5-1, the J call TRBJ2-7; 13 positions match TRBD2. Sequencing was performed on PBMCs. This TCR derives from a woman in her twenties or thirties in good health and CMV-seronegative. The CDR3 loop is CASSLGPLTSGGYRYEQYF. CDR3 sequence (DNA): TGCGCCAGCAGCTTGGGTCCGTTGACTAGCGGGGGGTACCGCTACGAGCAGTACTTC.